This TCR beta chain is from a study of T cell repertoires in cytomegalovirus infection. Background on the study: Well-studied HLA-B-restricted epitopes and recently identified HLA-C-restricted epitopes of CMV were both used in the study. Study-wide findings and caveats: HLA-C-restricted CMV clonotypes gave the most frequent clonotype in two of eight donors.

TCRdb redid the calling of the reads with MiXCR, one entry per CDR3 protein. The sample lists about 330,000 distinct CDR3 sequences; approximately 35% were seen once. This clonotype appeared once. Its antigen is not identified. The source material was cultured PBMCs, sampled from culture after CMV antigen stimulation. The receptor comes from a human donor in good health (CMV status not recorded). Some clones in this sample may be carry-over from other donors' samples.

The CDR3 DNA is TGTGCCAGCACCTCAGCGGGAGGGCCAAGAGGGGGGAAGTATTTT. Translating it yields CASTSAGGPRGGKYF. The genes are TRBV28 and TRBJ2-3, with 10 bases fitting TRBD2. The CDR3 totals 15 residues. The trim removed 7 bases at V and 13 bases at J, leaving 17 bases unmatched. CDR1 and CDR2 (germline): MDHEN, SYDVKM.